This T cell receptor beta chain appears in the sequencing data of a study of response to subunit inactivated influenza vaccine. The germline V gene has CDR1 SQVTM and CDR2 ANQGSEA. The V gene end was trimmed by 7 bases and the J gene end by 9 bases; junction bases not matched to a gene: 7. The CDR3 runs 11 residues. TCRdb re-called the RT-PCR reads with MiXCR, one entry per CDR3 protein. This sample carries a few hundred thousand distinct CDR3 sequences, around 15% of them seen once, and the ten largest clones take around 10%. Sample: PBMCs from blood, taken roughly 12 days after vaccination. J is TRBJ2-7 and V is TRBV29-1; 9 positions match TRBD1. The TCR was taken from a man in his forties or fifties who received an inactivated influenza vaccine. The CDR3, as DNA: TGCAGCGCAGCAACAGGGGGCAGGCAGTACTTC. Its translation: CSAATGGRQYF.